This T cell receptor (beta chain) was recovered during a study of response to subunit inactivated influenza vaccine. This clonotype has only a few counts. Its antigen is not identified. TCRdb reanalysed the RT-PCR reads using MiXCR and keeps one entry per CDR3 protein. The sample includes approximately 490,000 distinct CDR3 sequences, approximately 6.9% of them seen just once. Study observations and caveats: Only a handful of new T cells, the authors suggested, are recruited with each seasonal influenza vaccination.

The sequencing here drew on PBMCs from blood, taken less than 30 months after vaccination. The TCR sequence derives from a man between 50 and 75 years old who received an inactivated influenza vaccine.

The CDR3 loop is CASSQDRDRGRSEQFF. The CDR3 nucleotides are TGTGCCAGCAGCCAAGACCGGGACAGGGGGCGAAGTGAGCAGTTCTTC. This chain connects TRBV3-1 to TRBJ2-1, with 12 bases that match TRBD1. V lost 0 bases to trimming and J lost 9 bases; unmatched junction nucleotides: 6. Germline CDR1 LGHDT, CDR2 YNNKEL (reference sequence). There are 16 residues in the CDR3.